The 4 T cell receptor beta chains given below trace back to one sample, sequenced in a study of blood T cell repertoires in COVID-19 (dated by TCRdb to about 2020). Receptor amplification or capture employed the immunoSEQ multiplex PCR assay. The table comes from immuneACCESS by way of TCRdb, which keeps in-frame sequences with V and J called. Part of the clones is missing from these tables; in studies checked, under half for an unresolved V gene and the rest for unknown reasons. The sample yields approximately 150,000 clones; more than 70% were counted once. The ten largest clones represent 1.5% to 2% of the sample. Sequencing was carried out using peripheral blood. The receptors shown here come from a human donor in a cohort sampled during active COVID-19.

The V and J genes are TRBV30 and TRBJ1-6; D might be TRBD1 (5 bases). The CDR3 is made up of 13 amino acids. Per the germline V gene, CDR1 is GTSNPN and CDR2 is SVGIG (reference sequence). Trimming pared 2 bases from V and 6 bases from J, leaving 8 bases between. The CDR3 DNA is TGTGCCTGGAGTCCAGGGATTAATTCACCCCTCCACTTT. It encodes CAWSPGINSPLHF.

This chain connects TRBV7-2 to TRBJ2-7; the D gene is possibly TRBD1 (6 bases). V was cut by 5 bases and J by 3 bases, with 17 bases left in between. The CDR3 has 15 amino acids. Germline V gives CDR1 SGHTA, CDR2 FQGNSA. CDR3 bases: TGTGCCAGCAGCATGGGGGCCAGGGGACACTACGAGCAGTACTTC. Its protein product is CASSMGARGHYEQYF.

J is TRBJ2-1 and V is TRBV7-2; D is possibly TRBD1 (6 bases). V lost 0 bases and J 9 bases, leaving 12 bases between the germline ends. In germline, CDR1 is SGHTA, CDR2 FQGNSA. The length of the CDR3 is 14 residues. CDR3 residues: CASSLANRVTEQFF. DNA for the CDR3: TGTGCCAGCAGCTTAGCGAACAGGGTTACTGAGCAGTTCTTC. The full variable domain, with the rest looked up from reference TRBV7-2 and TRBJ2-1, is GAGVSQSPSNKVTEKGKDVELRCDPISGHTALYWYRQSLGQGLEFLIYFQGNSAPDKSGLPSDRFSAERTGGSVSTLTIQRTQQEDSAVYLCASSLANRVTEQFFGPGTRLTVL.

The rearrangement joins TRBV20-1 to TRBJ1-2; D is unclear. Germline assignment: CDR1 DFQATT and CDR2 SNEGSKA (reference sequence). The V and J ends lost 3 bases and 7 bases respectively, with 6 bases between them. This CDR3 is 10 amino acids long. The CDR3 bases are TGCAGTGCTAGCCCCCTTGGCTACACCTTC. Its translation: CSASPLGYTF.